A selection of T cell receptor beta chains follows, all from one sample in a study of cytomegalovirus exposure and HLA in healthy donors. The table came from immunoSEQ multiplex PCR; TCRdb's copy has only in-frame clones and leaves some out. Of tens of thousands of clones in the sample, more than 70% were seen once. The sequencing sample was made of PBMCs. The receptor set was obtained from a man aged 35-49 years in good health and CMV-seronegative. Both conserved end residues are part of each CDR3. A D gene is named only where the DNA matches it firmly. Rows may omit the clone size; those that give it use once, few, many or a size class.

J gene	V gene	clone size	D gene	CDR3 DNA	CDR3 protein
TRBJ2-2	TRBV5-4	.	TRBD2	TGTGCCAGCAGCTTGGTTCTAGCGGGGGCGAACACCGGGGAGCTGTTTTTT	CASSLVLAGANTGELFF
TRBJ2-7	TRBV19	.	.	TGTGCCAGTAGTATCCGCGGGAGCAGGGGCTTATACGAGCAGTACTTC	CASSIRGSRGLYEQYF
TRBJ2-7	TRBV11-2	once	TRBD2	TGTGCCAGCAGCTTAGTTGGGACTAGTTTATACGAGCAGTACTTC	CASSLVGTSLYEQYF
TRBJ2-2	TRBV6-1	.	TRBD2	TGTGCCACGGTAGCGGGAGGGCCAAGAGGGGAGCTGTTTTTT	CATVAGGPRGELFF
TRBJ2-1	TRBV10-3	.	TRBD2	TGTGCCATCAGTGAGACTAGCGGGGGGTACAATGAGCAGTTCTTC	CAISETSGGYNEQFF
TRBJ2-1	TRBV27	.	TRBD2	TGTGCCACCCAAAGGCACGGGAGGGGAGCTGGCTACAATGAGCAGTTCTTC	CATQRHGRGAGYNEQFF
TRBJ2-1	TRBV5-1	.	TRBD2	TGCGCCAGCAGCTTGGGACTAGCTGCTGAGCAGTTCTTC	CASSLGLAAEQFF
TRBJ2-2	TRBV9	.	.	TGTGCCAGCAGCGTAGCTACGGGACATCCCTTCGGGGAGCTGTTTTTT	CASSVATGHPFGELFF
TRBJ2-2	TRBV29-1	.	TRBD1	TGCAGCGTTAAAGATCCGGGACAGGGCACCGGGGAGCTGTTTTTT	CSVKDPGQGTGELFF
TRBJ1-4	TRBV5-1	.	TRBD1	TGCGCCAGCAGCACTACAGGGGGAGGCTTTGGGGAAAAACTGTTTTTT	CASSTTGGGFGEKLFF
TRBJ2-5	TRBV6-1	.	.	TGTGCCAGCAGCCTCACAGGGACCCAAGAGACCCAGTACTTC	CASSLTGTQETQYF
TRBJ1-3	TRBV5-4	.	.	TGTGCCAGCAGCTTGCGGGGAACGGGTGGAAACACCATATATTTT	CASSLRGTGGNTIYF
TRBJ1-4	TRBV19	.	.	TGTGCCAGTAGTGCCTCCGGGATTGGGAAAGAAAAACTGTTTTTT	CASSASGIGKEKLFF
TRBJ1-1	TRBV5-1	few	.	TGCGCCAGCAGCAGGTCGGGCAGGGCGGACACTGAAGCTTTCTTT	CASSRSGRADTEAFF
TRBJ1-4	TRBV6-5	.	.	TGTGCCAGCAGTGCGGACTTTTCTGGGAAACTGTTTTTT	CASSADFSGKLFF
TRBJ2-7	TRBV2	.	TRBD2	TGTGCCGGTAGCGGGAGTGTATCGGGTGAGCAGTACTTC	CAGSGSVSGEQYF
TRBJ2-4	TRBV14	once	TRBD2	TGTGCCAGCAGCCAACGATCAGGGTTTTCGGCGGGAGGGGGCATTCAGTACTTC	CASSQRSGFSAGGGIQYF
TRBJ1-1	TRBV6-5	few	.	TGTGCCAGCAGTTACGGGGGAGGGACTGAAGCTTTCTTT	CASSYGGGTEAFF
TRBJ1-5	TRBV19	.	.	TGTGCCAGTAGCTTTACTTTACAGGGTTTAAATCAGCCCCAGCATTTT	CASSFTLQGLNQPQHF
TRBJ1-1	TRBV5-1	.	.	TGCGCCAGCAGCTTAAAAGTTGGCAGGGAGAACACTGAAGCTTTCTTT	CASSLKVGRENTEAFF
TRBJ1-2	TRBV4-2	few	.	TGTGCCAGCAGCCAAAGTGGAGCCTATGGCTACACCTTC	CASSQSGAYGYTF
TRBJ1-3	TRBV10-2	.	.	TGCGCCAGCAGCGGGTCTGCTGGAAACACCATATATTTT	CASSGSAGNTIYF
TRBJ1-5	TRBV19	.	TRBD1	TGTGCCAGTAGTATAACGGGACAGGGGCGAAATCAGCCCCAGCATTTT	CASSITGQGRNQPQHF
TRBJ2-1	TRBV7-9	.	.	TGTTCCAGCAGCCCCGATAGCAACGAGCAGTTCTTC	CSSSPDSNEQFF
TRBJ1-1	TRBV11-2	once	TRBD1	TGTGCCAGCAGCTTCGACAGGGGGATGAACACTGAAGCTTTCTTT	CASSFDRGMNTEAFF
TRBJ2-3	TRBV6-1	once	TRBD2	TGTGCCAGCAGTGAGGGTAGCGGGGTCCGAAGGGATACGCAGTATTTT	CASSEGSGVRRDTQYF
TRBJ1-2	TRBV11-2	.	.	TGTGCCAGCAGCTTAGGCACAGGCCATGGCTACACCTTC	CASSLGTGHGYTF
TRBJ2-5	TRBV7-6	.	TRBD1	TGTGCCAGCAGCGTGGGACAGCGAGGGGAAGAGACCCAGTACTTC	CASSVGQRGEETQYF
TRBJ2-1	TRBV5-4	.	.	TGTGCCAGCAGCTTCTGGAGAGCGGGTTCCTACAATGAGCAGTTCTTC	CASSFWRAGSYNEQFF
TRBJ2-5	TRBV7-2	.	TRBD1	TGTGCCAGCAGCTTAATCGGCAGGGGGCTGGAGACCCAGTACTTC	CASSLIGRGLETQYF
TRBJ2-1	TRBV27	.	TRBD2	TGTGCCAGCAGTTTTGCCCCACTGCGGGAGCACGGGAATGAGCAGTTCTTC	CASSFAPLREHGNEQFF
TRBJ2-4	TRBV7-8	.	TRBD2	TGTGCCAGCAGCTTAGCCGGGAGGGCCAAAAACATTCAGTACTTC	CASSLAGRAKNIQYF
TRBJ2-3	TRBV11-2	.	TRBD1	TGTGCCAGCAGCCAGGGGGACAGGGGTGCAGATACGCAGTATTTT	CASSQGDRGADTQYF
TRBJ1-2	TRBV6-1	.	.	TGTGCCAGCAGGACAGCGACATCTAACTATGGCTACACCTTC	CASRTATSNYGYTF
TRBJ2-2	TRBV13	.	TRBD2	TGTGCCAGCAGCTCGAGGACTAGCGCTAGCACCGGGGAGCTGTTTTTT	CASSSRTSASTGELFF
TRBJ1-3	TRBV6-5	.	TRBD1	TGTGCCAGCAGTCAAACAGGGGGCGGTGGAAACACCATATATTTT	CASSQTGGGGNTIYF
TRBJ2-5	TRBV27	.	.	TGTGCCAGCACTTGGGCGGGGGCTGGTTCGGGGACCCAGTACTTC	CASTWAGAGSGTQYF
TRBJ2-7	TRBV27	.	.	TGTGCCAGCAGCCCACTCGGGTACGTTCCTTACGAGCAGTACTTC	CASSPLGYVPYEQYF
TRBJ2-7	TRBV28	.	.	TGTGCCAGCAGTAAGAATGTTCCCTACGAGCAGTACTTC	CASSKNVPYEQYF
TRBJ1-2	TRBV5-1	.	.	TGCGCCAGCAGCTTGGTTGGGGGTACAGGGGGCTACACCTTC	CASSLVGGTGGYTF
TRBJ2-7	TRBV6-5	.	TRBD2	TGTGCCAGCAGTTACTCGACTAGCGGGAGGGCTTACGAGCAGTACTTC	CASSYSTSGRAYEQYF
TRBJ1-3	TRBV29-1	.	TRBD1	TGCAGCGTTGAACGGGACAGCGGATCTGGAAACACCATATATTTT	CSVERDSGSGNTIYF
TRBJ2-3	TRBV5-4	.	TRBD2	TGTGCCAGCAGACTAGCGGGAGCCTCTCCAGATACGCAGTATTTT	CASRLAGASPDTQYF
TRBJ2-1	TRBV6-6	.	TRBD2	TGTGCCAGCAGTTACAAGACTAGCGGGAGACGGAATGAGCAGTTCTTC	CASSYKTSGRRNEQFF
TRBJ1-2	TRBV6-5	.	TRBD1	TGTGCCAGCAGTTATCCAGGGGGGTATGGCTACACCTTC	CASSYPGGYGYTF
TRBJ2-7	TRBV6-1	.	.	TGTGCCAGCAGTGAATTCGGACCGCCTCTGGGGAGCGAGCAGTACTTC	CASSEFGPPLGSEQYF
TRBJ2-1	TRBV6-5	once	TRBD2	TGTGCCAGCAGTTACCCTAGCGGGGGATACAATGAGCAGTTCTTC	CASSYPSGGYNEQFF